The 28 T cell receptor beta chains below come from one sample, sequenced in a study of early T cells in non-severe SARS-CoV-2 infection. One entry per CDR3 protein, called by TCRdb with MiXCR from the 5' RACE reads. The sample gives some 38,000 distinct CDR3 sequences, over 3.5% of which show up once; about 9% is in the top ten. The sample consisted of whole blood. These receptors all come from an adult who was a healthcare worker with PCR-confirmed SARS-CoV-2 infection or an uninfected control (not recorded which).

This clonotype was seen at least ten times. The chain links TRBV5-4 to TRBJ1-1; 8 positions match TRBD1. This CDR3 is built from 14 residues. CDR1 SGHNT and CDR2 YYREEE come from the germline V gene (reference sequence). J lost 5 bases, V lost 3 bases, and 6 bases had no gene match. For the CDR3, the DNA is TGTGCCAGCAGCTATCAGGGGGCCTATACTGAAGCTTTCTTT. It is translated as CASSYQGAYTEAFF.

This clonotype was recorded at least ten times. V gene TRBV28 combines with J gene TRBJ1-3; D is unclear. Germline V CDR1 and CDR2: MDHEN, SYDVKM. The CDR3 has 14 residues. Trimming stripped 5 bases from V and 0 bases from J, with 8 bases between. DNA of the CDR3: TGTGCCAGCAGTAATCGGGACTCTGGAAACACCATATATTTT. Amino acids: CASSNRDSGNTIYF.

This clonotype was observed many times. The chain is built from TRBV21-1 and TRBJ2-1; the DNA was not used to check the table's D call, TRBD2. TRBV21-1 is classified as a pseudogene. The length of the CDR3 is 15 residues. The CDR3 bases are TGTGCCAGCAACACGACTAGCGGGACCTACAATGAGCAGTTCTTC. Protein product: CASNTTSGTYNEQFF.

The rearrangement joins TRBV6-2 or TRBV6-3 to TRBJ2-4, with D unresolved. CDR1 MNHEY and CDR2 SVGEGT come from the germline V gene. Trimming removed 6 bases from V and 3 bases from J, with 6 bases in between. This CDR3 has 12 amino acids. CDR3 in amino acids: CASRGNKNIQYF. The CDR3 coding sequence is TGTGCCAGCAGGGGGAACAAAAACATTCAGTACTTC.

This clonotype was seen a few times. CDR3 protein: CSAGSSRRLAGKSTDTQYF. Here the CDR3 DNA reads TGCAGTGCTGGATCGTCCCGGCGCCTAGCGGGGAAAAGCACAGATACGCAGTATTTT. V and J are TRBV20-1 and TRBJ2-3, with TRBD2 identical over 9 bases. The CDR3 covers 19 residues. J was trimmed by 0 bases and V by 5 bases; bases with no gene match: 18. The germline CDR1 and CDR2 sequences are DFQATT and SNEGSKA (reference sequence).

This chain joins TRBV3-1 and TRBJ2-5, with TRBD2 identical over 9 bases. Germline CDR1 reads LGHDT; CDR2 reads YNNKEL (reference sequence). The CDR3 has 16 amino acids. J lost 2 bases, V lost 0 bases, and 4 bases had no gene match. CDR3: CASSQERLAGQETQYF. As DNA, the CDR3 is TGTGCCAGCAGCCAAGAACGGCTAGCGGGACAAGAGACCCAGTACTTC.

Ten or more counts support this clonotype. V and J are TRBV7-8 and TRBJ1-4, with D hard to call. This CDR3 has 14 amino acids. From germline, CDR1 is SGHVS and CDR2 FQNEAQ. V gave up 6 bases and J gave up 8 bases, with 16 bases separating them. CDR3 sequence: CASRPLSGGEKLFF. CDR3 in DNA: TGTGCCAGCAGACCTTTGTCGGGAGGAGAAAAACTGTTTTTT. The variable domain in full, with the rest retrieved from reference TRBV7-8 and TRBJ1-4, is GAGVSQSPRYKVAKRGQDVALRCDPISGHVSLFWYQQALGQGPEFLTYFQNEAQLDKSGLPSDRFFAERPEGSVSTLKIQRTQQEDSAVYLCASRPLSGGEKLFFGSGTQLSVL.

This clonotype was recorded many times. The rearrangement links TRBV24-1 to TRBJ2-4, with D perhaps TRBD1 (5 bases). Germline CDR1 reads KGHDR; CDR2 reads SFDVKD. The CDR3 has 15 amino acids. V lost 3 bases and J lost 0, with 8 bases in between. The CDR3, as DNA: TGTGCCACCAGTGATAGCAGGGAAGCCAAAAACATTCAGTACTTC. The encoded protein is CATSDSREAKNIQYF.

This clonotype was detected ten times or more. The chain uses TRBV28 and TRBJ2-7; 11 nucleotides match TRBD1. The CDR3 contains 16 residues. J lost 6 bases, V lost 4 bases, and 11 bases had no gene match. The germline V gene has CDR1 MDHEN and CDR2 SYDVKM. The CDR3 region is CASSSGAGQGVREQYF. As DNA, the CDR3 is TGTGCCAGCAGTTCGGGAGCGGGACAGGGGGTGCGCGAGCAGTACTTC.

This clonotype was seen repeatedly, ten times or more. CDR3 loop: CSAARDTDTQYF. CDR3 sequence (DNA): TGCAGTGCGGCCAGGGACACAGATACGCAGTATTTT. The chain uses TRBV20-1 and TRBJ2-3; D possibly corresponds to TRBD1 (5 bases). Trimming took off 6 bases at V and 2 bases at J, with 9 bases between the two ends. The CDR3 runs to 12 residues. CDR1 DFQATT and CDR2 SNEGSKA come from the germline V gene (reference sequence).

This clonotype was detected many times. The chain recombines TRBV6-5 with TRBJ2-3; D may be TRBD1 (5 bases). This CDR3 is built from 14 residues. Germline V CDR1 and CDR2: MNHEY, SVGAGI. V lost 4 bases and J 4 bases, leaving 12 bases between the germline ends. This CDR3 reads CASSSEGQADTQYF. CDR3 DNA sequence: TGTGCCAGCAGTTCGGAAGGACAAGCAGATACGCAGTATTTT.

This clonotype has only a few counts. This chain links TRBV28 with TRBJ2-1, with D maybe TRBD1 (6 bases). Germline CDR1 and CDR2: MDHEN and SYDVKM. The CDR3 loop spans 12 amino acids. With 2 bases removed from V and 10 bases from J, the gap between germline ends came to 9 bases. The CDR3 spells CASSLLDREQFF. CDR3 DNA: TGTGCCAGCAGTTTACTAGACAGGGAGCAGTTCTTC. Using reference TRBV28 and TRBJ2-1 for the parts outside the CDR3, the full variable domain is DVKVTQSSRYLVKRTGEKVFLECVQDMDHENMFWYRQDPGLGLRLIYFSYDVKMKEKGDIPEGYSVSREKKERFSLILESASTNQTSMYLCASSLLDREQFFGPGTRLTVL.

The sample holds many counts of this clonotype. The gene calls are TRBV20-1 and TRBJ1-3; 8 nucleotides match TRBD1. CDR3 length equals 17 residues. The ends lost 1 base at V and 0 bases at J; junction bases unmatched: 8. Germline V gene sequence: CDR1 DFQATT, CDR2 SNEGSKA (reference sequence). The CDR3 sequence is CSARVAGGTLSGNTIYF. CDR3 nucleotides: TGCAGTGCTAGAGTTGCAGGGGGCACTCTCTCTGGAAACACCATATATTTT.

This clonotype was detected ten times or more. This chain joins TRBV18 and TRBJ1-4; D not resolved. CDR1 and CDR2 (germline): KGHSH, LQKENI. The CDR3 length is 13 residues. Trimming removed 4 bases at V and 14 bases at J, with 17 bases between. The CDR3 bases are TGTGCCAGCTCACTTTCTGACACCAGAGGCCTGTTTTTT. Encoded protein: CASSLSDTRGLFF.

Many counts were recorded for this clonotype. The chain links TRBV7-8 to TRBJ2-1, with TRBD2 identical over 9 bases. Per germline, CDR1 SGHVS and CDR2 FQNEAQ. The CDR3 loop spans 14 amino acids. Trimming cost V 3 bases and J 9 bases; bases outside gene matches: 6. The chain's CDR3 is CASSLSSGTGEQFF. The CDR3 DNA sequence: TGTGCCAGCAGCTTGTCTAGCGGGACCGGTGAGCAGTTCTTC.

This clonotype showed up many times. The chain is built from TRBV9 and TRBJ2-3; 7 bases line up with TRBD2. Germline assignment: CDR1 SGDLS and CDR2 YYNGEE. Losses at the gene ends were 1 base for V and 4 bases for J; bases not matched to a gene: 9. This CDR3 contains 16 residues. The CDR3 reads CASSVRAGADADTQYF. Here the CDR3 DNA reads TGTGCCAGCAGCGTAAGGGCGGGAGCCGACGCAGATACGCAGTATTTT.

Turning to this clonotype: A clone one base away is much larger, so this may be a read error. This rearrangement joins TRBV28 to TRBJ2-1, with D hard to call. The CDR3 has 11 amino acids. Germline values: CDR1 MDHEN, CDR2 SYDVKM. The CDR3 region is CAGSPWGEQFF. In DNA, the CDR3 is TGTGCCGGCAGCCCATGGGGTGAGCAGTTCTTC.

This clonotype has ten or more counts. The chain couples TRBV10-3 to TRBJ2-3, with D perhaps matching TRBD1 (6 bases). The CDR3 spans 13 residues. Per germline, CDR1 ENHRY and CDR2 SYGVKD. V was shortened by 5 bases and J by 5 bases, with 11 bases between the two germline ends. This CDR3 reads CAISRQVGDTQYF. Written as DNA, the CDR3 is TGTGCCATCAGTCGACAGGTAGGAGATACGCAGTATTTT.

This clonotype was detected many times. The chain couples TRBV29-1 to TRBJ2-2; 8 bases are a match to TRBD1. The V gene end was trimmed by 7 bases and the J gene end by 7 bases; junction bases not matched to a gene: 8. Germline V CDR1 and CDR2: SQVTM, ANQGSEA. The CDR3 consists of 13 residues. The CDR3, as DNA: TGCAGCGCCGCTGACAGGGGTCACGGGGAGCTGTTTTTT. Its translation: CSAADRGHGELFF.

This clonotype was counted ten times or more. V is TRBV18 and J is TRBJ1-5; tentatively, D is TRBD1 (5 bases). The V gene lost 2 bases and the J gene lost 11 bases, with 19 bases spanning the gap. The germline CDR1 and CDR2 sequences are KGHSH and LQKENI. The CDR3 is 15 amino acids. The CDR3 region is CASSPGAGALETQHF. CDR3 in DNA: TGTGCCAGCTCACCAGGGGCGGGAGCTCTCGAGACCCAGCATTTT. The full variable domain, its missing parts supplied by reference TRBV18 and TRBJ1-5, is NAGVMQNPRHLVRRRGQEARLRCSPMKGHSHVYWYRQLPEEGLKFMVYLQKENIIDESGMPKERFSAEFPKEGPSILRIQQVVRGDSAAYFCASSPGAGALETQHFGDGTRLSIL.

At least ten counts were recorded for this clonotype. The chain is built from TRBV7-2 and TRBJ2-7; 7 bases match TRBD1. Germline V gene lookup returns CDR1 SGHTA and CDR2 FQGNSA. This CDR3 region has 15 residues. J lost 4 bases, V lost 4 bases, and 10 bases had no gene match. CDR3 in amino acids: CASSSYPGQTYEQYF. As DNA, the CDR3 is TGTGCCAGCAGCTCGTACCCGGGACAGACTTACGAGCAGTACTTC.

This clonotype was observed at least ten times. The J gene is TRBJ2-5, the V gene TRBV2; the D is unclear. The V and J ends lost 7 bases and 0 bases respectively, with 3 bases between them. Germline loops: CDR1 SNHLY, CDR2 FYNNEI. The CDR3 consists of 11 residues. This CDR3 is CASTYQETQYF. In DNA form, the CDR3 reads TGTGCCAGCACTTACCAAGAGACCCAGTACTTC.

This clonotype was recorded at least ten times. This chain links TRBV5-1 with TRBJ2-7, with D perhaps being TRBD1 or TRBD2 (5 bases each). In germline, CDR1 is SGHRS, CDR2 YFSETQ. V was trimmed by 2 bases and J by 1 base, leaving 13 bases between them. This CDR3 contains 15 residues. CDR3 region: CASSFSVGASYEQYF. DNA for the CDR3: TGCGCCAGCAGCTTTTCGGTCGGGGCTTCCTACGAGCAGTACTTC. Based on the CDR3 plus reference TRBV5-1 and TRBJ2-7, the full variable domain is KAGVTQTPRYLIKTRGQQVTLSCSPISGHRSVSWYQQTPGQGLQFLFEYFSETQRNKGNFPGRFSGRQFSNSRSEMNVSTLELGDSALYLCASSFSVGASYEQYFGPGTRLTVT.

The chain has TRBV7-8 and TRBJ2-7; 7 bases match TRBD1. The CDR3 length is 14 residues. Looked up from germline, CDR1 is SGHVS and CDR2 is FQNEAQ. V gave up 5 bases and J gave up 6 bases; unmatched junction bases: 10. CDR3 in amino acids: CASSTAPDRAEQYV. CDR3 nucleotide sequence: TGTGCCAGCAGCACCGCCCCAGACAGGGCCGAGCAGTACGTC.

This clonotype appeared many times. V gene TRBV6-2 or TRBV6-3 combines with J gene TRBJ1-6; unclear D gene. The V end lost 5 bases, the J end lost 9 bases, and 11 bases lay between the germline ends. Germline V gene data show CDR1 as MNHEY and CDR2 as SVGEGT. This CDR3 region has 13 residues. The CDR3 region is CASSHPRSSPLHF. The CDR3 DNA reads TGTGCCAGCAGTCACCCGCGAAGTTCACCCCTCCACTTT.

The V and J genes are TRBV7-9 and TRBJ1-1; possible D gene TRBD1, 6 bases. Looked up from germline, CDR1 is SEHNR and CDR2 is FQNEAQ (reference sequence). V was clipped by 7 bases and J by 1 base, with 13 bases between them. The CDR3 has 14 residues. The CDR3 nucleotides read TGTGCCAGCACAGAAGGGGGGGAGAACACTGAAGCTTTCTTT. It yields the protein CASTEGGENTEAFF.

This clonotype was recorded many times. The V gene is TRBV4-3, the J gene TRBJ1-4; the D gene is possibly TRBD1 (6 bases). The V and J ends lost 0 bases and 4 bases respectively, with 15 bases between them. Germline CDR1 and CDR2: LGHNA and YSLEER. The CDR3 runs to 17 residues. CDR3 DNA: TGCGCCAGCAGCCAAGAAGAAGTTGGGGGCCATAATGAAAAACTGTTTTTT. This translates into CASSQEEVGGHNEKLFF.

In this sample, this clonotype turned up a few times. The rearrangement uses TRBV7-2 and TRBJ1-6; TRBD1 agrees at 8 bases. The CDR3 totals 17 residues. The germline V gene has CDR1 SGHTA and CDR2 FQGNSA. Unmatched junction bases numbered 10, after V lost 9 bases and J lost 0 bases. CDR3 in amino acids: CASTLDRASSYNSPLHF. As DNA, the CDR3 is TGTGCCAGTACCCTGGACAGGGCAAGCTCCTATAATTCACCCCTCCACTTT. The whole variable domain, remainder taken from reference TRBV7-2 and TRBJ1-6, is GAGVSQSPSNKVTEKGKDVELRCDPISGHTALYWYRQSLGQGLEFLIYFQGNSAPDKSGLPSDRFSAERTGGSVSTLTIQRTQQEDSAVYLCASTLDRASSYNSPLHFGNGTRLTVT.